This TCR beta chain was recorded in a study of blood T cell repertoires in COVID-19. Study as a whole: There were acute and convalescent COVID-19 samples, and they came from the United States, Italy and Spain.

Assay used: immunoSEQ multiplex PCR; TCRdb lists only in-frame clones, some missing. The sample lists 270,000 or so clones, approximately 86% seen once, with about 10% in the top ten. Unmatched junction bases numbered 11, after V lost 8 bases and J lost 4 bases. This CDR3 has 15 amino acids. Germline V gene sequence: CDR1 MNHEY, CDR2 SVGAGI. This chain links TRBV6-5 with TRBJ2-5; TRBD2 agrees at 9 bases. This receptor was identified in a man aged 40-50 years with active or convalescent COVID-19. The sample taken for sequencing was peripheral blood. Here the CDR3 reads CASFGSGRSGETQYF. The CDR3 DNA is TGTGCCAGCTTTGGTAGCGGGAGAAGTGGAGAGACCCAGTACTTC.